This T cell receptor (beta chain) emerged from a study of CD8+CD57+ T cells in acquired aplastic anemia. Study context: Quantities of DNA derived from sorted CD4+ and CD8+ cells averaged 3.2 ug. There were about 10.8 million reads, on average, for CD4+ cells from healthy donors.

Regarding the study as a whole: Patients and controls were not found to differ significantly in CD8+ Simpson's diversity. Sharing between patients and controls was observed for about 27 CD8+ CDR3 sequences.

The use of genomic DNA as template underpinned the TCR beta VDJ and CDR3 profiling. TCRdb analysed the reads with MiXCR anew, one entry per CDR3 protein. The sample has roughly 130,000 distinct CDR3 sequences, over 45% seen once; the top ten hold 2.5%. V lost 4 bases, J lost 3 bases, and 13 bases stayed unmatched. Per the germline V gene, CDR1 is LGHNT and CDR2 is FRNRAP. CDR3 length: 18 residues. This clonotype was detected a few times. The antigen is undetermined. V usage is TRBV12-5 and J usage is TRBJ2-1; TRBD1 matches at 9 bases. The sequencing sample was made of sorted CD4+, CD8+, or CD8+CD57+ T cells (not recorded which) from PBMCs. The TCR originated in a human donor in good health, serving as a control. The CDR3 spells CASGSNKTGTGNYNEQFF. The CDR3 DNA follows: TGTGCTAGTGGTTCAAACAAAACCGGGACAGGGAACTACAATGAGCAGTTCTTC.